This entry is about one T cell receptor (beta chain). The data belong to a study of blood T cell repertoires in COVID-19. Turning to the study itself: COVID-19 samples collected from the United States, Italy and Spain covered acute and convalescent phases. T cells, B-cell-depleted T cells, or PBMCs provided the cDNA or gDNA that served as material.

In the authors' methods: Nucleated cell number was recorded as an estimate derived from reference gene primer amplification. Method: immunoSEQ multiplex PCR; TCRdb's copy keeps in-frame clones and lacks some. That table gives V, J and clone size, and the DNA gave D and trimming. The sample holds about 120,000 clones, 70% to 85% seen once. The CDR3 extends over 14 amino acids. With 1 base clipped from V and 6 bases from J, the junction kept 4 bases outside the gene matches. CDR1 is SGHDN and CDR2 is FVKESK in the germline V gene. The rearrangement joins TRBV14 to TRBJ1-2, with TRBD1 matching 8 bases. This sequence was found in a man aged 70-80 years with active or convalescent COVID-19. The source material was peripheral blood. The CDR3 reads CASSQGTGMDGYTF. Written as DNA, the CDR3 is TGTGCCAGCAGCCAAGGGACAGGGATGGATGGCTACACCTTC.